The 14 T cell receptor beta chains below come from one sample, sequenced in a study of identical twins. TCRdb processed the 5' RACE reads anew with MiXCR; each CDR3 protein has one entry. The sample holds 250,000 or so distinct CDR3 sequences, 7.5% seen once. This same sample was also part of a study on yellow fever vaccine responses in identical twins.

Sequencing was done on a sample of CD8+ T cells sorted from blood. Receptors originate from a woman younger than 35 in good health.

The V call is TRBV5-1, the J call TRBJ1-2; the match to TRBD1 covers 7 bases. The V segment lost 3 bases and the J segment 5 bases; nucleotides outside the gene matches: 13. Germline CDR1 is SGHRS and CDR2 is YFSETQ. CDR3 size: 16 residues. The CDR3, as DNA: TGCGCCAGCAGCTCCAAAGCCCGGGACAGCCTATATGGCTACACCTTC. It yields the protein CASSSKARDSLYGYTF.

This clonotype was seen more than once but under ten times. The CDR3 DNA is TGTGCGGCTAGCCGGGACAAGACGAACACCGGGGAGCTGTTTTTT. It yields the protein CAASRDKTNTGELFF. The chain links TRBV7-9 to TRBJ2-2; D might be TRBD1 (6 bases). The germline gives CDR1 SEHNR, CDR2 FQNEAQ (reference sequence). CDR3 length equals 15 residues.

The chain's CDR3 is CASRTATSEQYF. CDR3 DNA sequence: TGTGCCAGCAGGACAGCGACCAGCGAGCAGTACTTC. The V call is TRBV6-1, the J call TRBJ2-7; possible D gene TRBD1, 5 bases. V was pared by 6 bases and J by 6 bases, with 12 bases between. The V gene's germline CDR1 is MNHNS and CDR2 SASEGT. The CDR3 contains 12 residues.

In nucleotides, the CDR3 is TGCAGTGCTAGTATCCGGGACAGGGGTATCGAGACCCAGTACTTC. Protein product: CSASIRDRGIETQYF. This rearrangement joins TRBV20-1 to TRBJ2-5; 10 bases are shared with TRBD1. Trimming took 3 bases from V and 5 from J; bases not matched to a gene: 9. Germline CDR1 DFQATT, CDR2 SNEGSKA (reference sequence). There are 15 residues in the CDR3.

In this sample, this clonotype turned up many times. The genes are TRBV29-1 and TRBJ2-1, with D perhaps TRBD2 (6 bases). CDR3 size: 13 residues. The ends were cut back, 6 bases at V and 9 bases at J, with 18 bases in the middle. Germline V gene lookup returns CDR1 SQVTM and CDR2 ANQGSEA. CDR3 DNA sequence: TGCAGCGTCCTACCGACTAGTTCTGGTGAGCAGTTCTTC. It yields the protein CSVLPTSSGEQFF.

This clonotype was seen more than once but under ten times. The chain carries TRBV29-1 and TRBJ2-1; D call uncertain. The CDR3 totals 14 residues. From germline, CDR1 is SQVTM and CDR2 ANQGSEA. V lost 7 bases to trimming and J lost 0 bases, with 13 bases between them. CDR3 in amino acids: CSAPWSGSYNEQFF. The CDR3 nucleotides read TGCAGCGCCCCTTGGTCGGGCTCCTACAATGAGCAGTTCTTC.

This clonotype was counted ten times or more. The chain links TRBV2 to TRBJ2-3, with 11 bases lining up with TRBD2. Trimming at V came to 1 base and at J to 5 bases, leaving 5 bases not matched to a gene. CDR1 and CDR2 (germline): SNHLY, FYNNEI. The CDR3 contains 16 residues. CDR3 sequence: CASSEELAGGKDTQYF. CDR3 DNA sequence: TGTGCCAGCAGTGAAGAGTTAGCGGGGGGGAAAGATACGCAGTATTTT.

This clonotype was counted many times. This sequence joins TRBV7-6 and TRBJ2-2, with 11 bases lining up with TRBD2. This CDR3 comprises 16 residues. In germline, CDR1 is SGHVS, CDR2 FNYEAQ. With 5 bases clipped from V and 6 bases from J, the junction kept 8 bases outside the gene matches. The CDR3 nucleotides read TGTGCCAGCAGCCTGGGGACTAGCGGTCTCGCCGGGGAGCTGTTTTTT. Its protein product is CASSLGTSGLAGELFF. Together with reference TRBV7-6 and TRBJ2-2, the CDR3 gives the full variable domain: GAGVSQSPRYKVTKRGQDVALRCDPISGHVSLYWYRQALGQGPEFLTYFNYEAQQDKSGLPNDRFSAERPEGSISTLTIQRTEQRDSAMYRCASSLGTSGLAGELFFGEGSRLTVL.

The chain joins TRBV9 to TRBJ2-2; tentatively, D is TRBD2 (6 bases). Trimming took off 0 bases at V and 4 bases at J, with 7 bases between the two ends. CDR3 length: 14 amino acids. Germline CDR1 and CDR2: SGDLS and YYNGEE. The CDR3 DNA reads as TGTGCCAGCAGCGTAGGCGGGACCACCGGGGAGCTGTTTTTT. This gives the protein CASSVGGTTGELFF.

The chain uses TRBV2 and TRBJ1-1, with 8 bases fitting TRBD1. Trimming cost V 4 bases and J 3 bases; bases outside gene matches: 7. CDR3 size: 15 residues. CDR1 is SNHLY and CDR2 is FYNNEI in the germline V gene. In DNA form, the CDR3 reads TGTGCCAGCAGTGGGATTCCGACAGGGGACACTGAAGCTTTCTTT. This gives the protein CASSGIPTGDTEAFF.

The table lists this clonotype with many counts. The chain combines TRBV15 with TRBJ1-2; D is ambiguous. CDR1 and CDR2 from the germline V gene are LNHNV and YYDKDF (reference sequence). Trimming removed 4 bases at V and 1 base at J, with 16 bases between. The CDR3 spans 16 residues. CDR3 nucleotide sequence: TGTGCCACCAGCAATTACACTTACTACCTTAACTATGGCTACACCTTC. Translating it yields CATSNYTYYLNYGYTF.

This clonotype has a count of ten or more. This sequence joins TRBV5-1 and TRBJ2-7, with 11 bases matching TRBD2. Germline assignment: CDR1 SGHRS and CDR2 YFSETQ. Losses at the gene ends were 5 bases for V and 5 bases for J; bases not matched to a gene: 12. The CDR3 is 16 residues long. This CDR3 is CASSSGLADPSHEQYF. CDR3 sequence (DNA): TGCGCCAGCAGTTCGGGACTAGCGGACCCTAGCCACGAGCAGTACTTC.

This clonotype has more than one count but fewer than ten. The genes are TRBV12-3 or TRBV12-4 and TRBJ1-3; D might be TRBD1 (5 bases). CDR3 length: 17 amino acids. The V end was cut by 4 bases, the J end by 2 bases, with 18 bases between. The CDR3 region has the DNA TGTGCCAGCAGTTATCCCATCCGGGGGTCCACTGGAAACACCATATATTTT. Amino acids: CASSYPIRGSTGNTIYF.

The V and J genes are TRBV2 and TRBJ2-7, with a tentative D call TRBD2 (6 bases). Germline assignment: CDR1 SNHLY and CDR2 FYNNEI. This CDR3 is 16 amino acids long. V lost 2 bases, J lost 2 bases, and 16 bases lay in between. CDR3 region: CASSESPGASTYEQYF. The CDR3 DNA reads as TGTGCCAGCAGTGAATCCCCGGGAGCTTCGACCTACGAGCAGTACTTC.